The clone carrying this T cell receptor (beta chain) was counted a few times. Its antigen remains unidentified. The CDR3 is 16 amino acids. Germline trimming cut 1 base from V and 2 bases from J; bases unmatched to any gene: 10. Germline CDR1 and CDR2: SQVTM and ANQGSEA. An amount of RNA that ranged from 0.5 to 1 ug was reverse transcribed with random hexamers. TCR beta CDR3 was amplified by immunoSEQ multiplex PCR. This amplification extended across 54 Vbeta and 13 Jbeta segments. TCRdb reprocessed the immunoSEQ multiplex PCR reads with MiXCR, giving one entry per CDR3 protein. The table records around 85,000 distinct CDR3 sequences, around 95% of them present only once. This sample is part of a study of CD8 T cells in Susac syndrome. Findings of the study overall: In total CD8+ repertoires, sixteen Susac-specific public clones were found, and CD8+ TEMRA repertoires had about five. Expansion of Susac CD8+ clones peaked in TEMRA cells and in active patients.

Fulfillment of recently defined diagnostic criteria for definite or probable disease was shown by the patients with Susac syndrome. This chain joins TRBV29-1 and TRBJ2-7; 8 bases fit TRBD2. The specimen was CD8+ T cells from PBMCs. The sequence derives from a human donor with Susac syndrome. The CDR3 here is CSVEAENGRAAYEQYF. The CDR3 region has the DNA TGCAGCGTTGAAGCGGAGAACGGGAGGGCCGCCTACGAGCAGTACTTC.